The 9 T cell receptor beta chains below come from one sample, sequenced in a study of blood T cell repertoires in COVID-19 (dated by TCRdb to about 2020). The method behind the library was the immunoSEQ multiplex PCR assay. In its TCRdb copy, this immuneACCESS table keeps in-frame sequences only and misses some clones. Where compared with another copy, unresolved V genes explain less than half of these, and the others have no known cause. In all, the sample holds about 180,000 clones, and 80% to 85% of those were seen once. Jointly, the top ten make up under 3.5% of the sample. Sequencing used peripheral blood. The receptors come from a woman aged 60 to 75 with acute or convalescent COVID-19.

The gene calls are TRBV5-1 and TRBJ2-1; 7 nucleotides agree with TRBD2. Germline V gene lookup returns CDR1 SGHRS and CDR2 YFSETQ. This CDR3 spans 15 amino acids. The junction had 3 bases not matched to a gene; V was cut back by 1 base and J by 2 bases. This CDR3 reads CASSLLGGTYNEQFF. The CDR3 DNA follows: TGCGCCAGCAGCTTGCTCGGGGGGACCTACAATGAGCAGTTCTTC.

The V gene is TRBV28, the J gene TRBJ1-1; D is unclear. Germline CDR1 reads MDHEN; CDR2 reads SYDVKM. The CDR3 runs to 20 residues. V was shortened by 4 bases and J by 1 base, with 28 bases between the two germline ends. Here the CDR3 reads CASSYGIKHGEEGKNTEAFF. CDR3 DNA: TGTGCCAGCAGTTATGGGATAAAACACGGGGAGGAGGGAAAGAACACTGAAGCTTTCTTT.

This clone was observed a handful of times. The rearrangement uses TRBV12-3 or TRBV12-4 and TRBJ1-6; the D gene is possibly TRBD1 (5 bases). The V and J ends lost 5 bases and 6 bases respectively, with 8 bases between them. CDR3 length: 13 residues. The CDR3 loop reads CASSPGGNSPLHF. CDR3 DNA: TGTGCCAGCAGTCCGGGGGGTAATTCACCCCTCCACTTT.

The chain has TRBV11-2 and TRBJ2-1; tentatively, D is TRBD2 (6 bases). CDR3 size: 16 residues. Trimming pared 5 bases from V and 8 bases from J, leaving 22 bases between. Germline V gives CDR1 SGHAT, CDR2 FQNNGV. CDR3 residues: CASSPWDSELNYEQFF. CDR3 DNA: TGTGCCAGCAGCCCCTGGGACTCAGAATTGAACTATGAGCAGTTCTTC.

For this clone: At one end, the junction sequence differs from germline, possibly due to a read error. V usage is TRBV7-9 and J usage is TRBJ2-7; 7 bases are a match to TRBD1. The germline V gene encodes CDR1 SEHNR and CDR2 FQNEAQ (reference sequence). This CDR3 is 15 amino acids long. The CDR3 reads CASTLIGSGGYEQYF. CDR3 sequence (DNA): TGTGCCAGCACCTTAATCGGTTCAGGGGGCTACGAGCAGTACTTC.

This chain connects TRBV19 to TRBJ1-4, with D unresolved. Per germline, CDR1 LNHDA and CDR2 SQIVND (reference sequence). CDR3 size: 15 residues. The V end lost 6 bases, the J end lost 0 bases, and 11 bases lay between the germline ends. CDR3 nucleotide sequence: TGTGCCAGTAGAACAGTACCCGCAACTAATGAAAAACTGTTTTTT. Translating it yields CASRTVPATNEKLFF.

The rearrangement links TRBV6-5 to TRBJ2-5; the D gene is possibly TRBD2 (6 bases). Germline V CDR1 and CDR2: MNHEY, SVGAGI. The length of the CDR3 is 13 residues. With 7 bases removed from V and 5 bases from J, the gap between germline ends came to 14 bases. The CDR3 region has the DNA TGTGCCAGCATAGGACTACCGTGGGAGACCCAGTACTTC. Its translation: CASIGLPWETQYF.

This clone has just one count. The chain is built from TRBV5-1 and TRBJ1-5, with D possibly TRBD1 on 6 matching bases. Germline values: CDR1 SGHRS, CDR2 YFSETQ. With 4 bases removed from V and 1 base from J, the gap between germline ends came to 15 bases. The CDR3 extends over 16 amino acids. The DNA for the CDR3 is TGCGCCAGCAGCCCCGAGGGGGGGGCCAGCAATCAGCCCCAGCATTTT. It yields the protein CASSPEGGASNQPQHF.

The sample holds a few counts of this clone. The V gene is TRBV7-2, the J gene TRBJ2-3, with D possibly TRBD2 on 6 matching bases. The CDR3 is made up of 16 amino acids. V lost 2 bases and J lost 2, with 14 bases in between. Germline assignment: CDR1 SGHTA and CDR2 FQGNSA. The CDR3 loop is CASSLFQTSPTDTQYF. DNA for the CDR3: TGTGCCAGCAGCTTATTCCAAACTAGCCCCACAGATACGCAGTATTTT.